The 4 T cell receptor beta chains listed next were all sequenced from one sample in a study of PD-1 blockade in mismatch repair-deficient tumors. TCRdb keeps only in-frame clones here, not all; method: immunoSEQ multiplex PCR. The profile shows about 23,000 clones, 83% of them singletons. Material: peripheral blood, obtained 12 weeks after starting pembrolizumab. Every receptor here comes from an adult with mismatch repair-deficient cancer.

The genes are TRBV7-9 and TRBJ2-1; the D gene is possibly TRBD1 (6 bases). Germline V gives CDR1 SEHNR, CDR2 FQNEAQ (reference sequence). The CDR3 loop spans 15 amino acids. Trimming stripped 1 base from V and 4 bases from J, with 11 bases between. The CDR3 here is CASSLEQGFYNEQFF. The CDR3 bases are TGTGCCAGCAGCTTAGAACAGGGTTTTTACAATGAGCAGTTCTTC.

The chain combines TRBV21-1 with TRBJ1-4. TRBV21-1 is a pseudogene. The CDR3 totals 17 residues. CDR3 DNA: TGTGCCAGCAGCAAAGACCCCCCTTTACTGGGGTACGAAAAACTGTTTTTT. Its translation: CASSKDPPLLGYEKLFF.

J is TRBJ1-2 and V is TRBV19, with 10 nucleotides matching TRBD1. The CDR3 spans 15 residues. V lost 7 bases, J lost 4 bases, and 9 bases stayed unmatched. CDR1 and CDR2 (germline): LNHDA, SQIVND (reference sequence). The CDR3 DNA follows: TGTGCCAGTACTCCTCTCCGGGACAGGGGCTATGGCTACACCTTC. It translates to CASTPLRDRGYGYTF.

The gene calls are TRBV4-3 and TRBJ2-3; 9 bases are shared with TRBD1. The CDR3 is 18 residues long. Germline V lookup: CDR1 LGHNA, CDR2 YSLEER. V dropped 1 base and J dropped 2; count of bases not matched to a gene: 10. The CDR3 here is CASSQGHPGTGYTDTQYF. DNA of the CDR3: TGCGCCAGCAGCCAAGGTCACCCCGGGACAGGGTACACAGATACGCAGTATTTT.